These 7 T cell receptor beta chains came from one sample sequenced in a study of T cell responses to AZD1222 COVID-19 vaccine. The protocol was immunoSEQ multiplex PCR, while the TCRdb copy is restricted to in-frame clones and leaves out a portion. Of about 130,000 clones in the sample, under 95% are singletons; the top ten hold 1.9%. The source material was peripheral blood, sampled on day 0 of AZD1222 vaccination. The receptor set was obtained from an adult in good health.

CDR3 region: CASSIWQADEKLFF. For the CDR3, the DNA is TGTGCCAGTAGTATCTGGCAGGCGGATGAAAAACTGTTTTTT. The chain carries TRBV19 and TRBJ1-4; no reliable D call. The CDR3 contains 14 residues. V was trimmed by 3 bases and J by 6 bases, leaving 11 bases between them. The V gene's germline CDR1 is LNHDA and CDR2 SQIVND (reference sequence).

This clone is a singleton in its sample. This sequence joins TRBV29-1 and TRBJ2-3; either TRBD1 or TRBD2 may supply D (5 bases each). Trimming left V 3 bases short and J 3 bases short, with 16 bases between. The V gene's germline CDR1 is SQVTM and CDR2 ANQGSEA. The CDR3 totals 15 residues. CDR3 in DNA: TGCAGCGTTGAGGGGGACCACGAGGGGACAGATACGCAGTATTTT. Protein sequence: CSVEGDHEGTDTQYF.

The genes are TRBV3-1 (or the pseudogene TRBV3-2) and TRBJ1-2; 7 nucleotides agree with TRBD1. With 4 bases clipped from V and 2 bases from J, the junction kept 7 bases outside the gene matches. This CDR3 spans 15 amino acids. Germline CDR1 LGHDT, CDR2 YNNKEL (reference sequence). This CDR3 reads CASSPWTGLNYGYTF. The CDR3 bases are TGTGCCAGCAGCCCCTGGACAGGTCTGAACTATGGCTACACCTTC.

J is TRBJ2-3 and V is TRBV5-4; 8 nucleotides align to TRBD1. The CDR3 is 14 amino acids. Germline-derived CDR1 and CDR2 are SGHNT and YYREEE (reference sequence). Unmatched junction bases numbered 5, after V lost 4 bases and J lost 4 bases. The CDR3 is CASSGQGASDTQYF. The CDR3 coding sequence is TGTGCCAGCAGCGGGCAGGGGGCCTCAGATACGCAGTATTTT.

The gene calls are TRBV21-1 and TRBJ2-7; the D segment call TRBD1 is taken from the table without a DNA check. TRBV21-1 corresponds to a pseudogene. This CDR3 has 15 residues. CDR3 DNA sequence: TGTGCCAGCAGCGTCAGTAGGGACAAGGCCTACGAGCAGTACTTC. It encodes CASSVSRDKAYEQYF.

This chain uses TRBV5-4 with TRBJ1-2; TRBD1 is a possible D gene (6 bases). The germline gives CDR1 SGHNT, CDR2 YYREEE (reference sequence). The CDR3 loop spans 17 amino acids. The V end was cut by 10 bases, the J end by 0 bases, with 25 bases between. In DNA, the CDR3 is TGTGCCGGAAAAAATCGACAGGCCCCAGAAGCTAACTATGGCTACACCTTC. Encoded protein: CAGKNRQAPEANYGYTF.

This chain's CDR3 is CASTENYEQYF. The CDR3 DNA is TGTGCCAGCACCGAGAATTACGAGCAGTACTTC. V gene TRBV6-5 combines with J gene TRBJ2-7; D is unclear. This CDR3 is 11 amino acids long. V dropped 7 bases and J dropped 4 bases, with 8 bases sitting between them. Germline CDR1 and CDR2: MNHEY and SVGAGI.